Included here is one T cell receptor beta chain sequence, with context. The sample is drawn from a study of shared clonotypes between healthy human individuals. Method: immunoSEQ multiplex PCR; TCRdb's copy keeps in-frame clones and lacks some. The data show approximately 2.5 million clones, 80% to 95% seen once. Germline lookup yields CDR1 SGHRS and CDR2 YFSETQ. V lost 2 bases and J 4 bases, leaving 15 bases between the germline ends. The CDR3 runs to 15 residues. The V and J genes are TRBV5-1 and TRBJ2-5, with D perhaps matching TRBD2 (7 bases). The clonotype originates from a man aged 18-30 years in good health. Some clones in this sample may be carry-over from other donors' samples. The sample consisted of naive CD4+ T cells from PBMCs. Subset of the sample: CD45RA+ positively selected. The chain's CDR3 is CASSFRGALVETQYF. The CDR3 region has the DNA TGCGCCAGCAGCTTTCGGGGGGCGCTTGTAGAGACCCAGTACTTC.